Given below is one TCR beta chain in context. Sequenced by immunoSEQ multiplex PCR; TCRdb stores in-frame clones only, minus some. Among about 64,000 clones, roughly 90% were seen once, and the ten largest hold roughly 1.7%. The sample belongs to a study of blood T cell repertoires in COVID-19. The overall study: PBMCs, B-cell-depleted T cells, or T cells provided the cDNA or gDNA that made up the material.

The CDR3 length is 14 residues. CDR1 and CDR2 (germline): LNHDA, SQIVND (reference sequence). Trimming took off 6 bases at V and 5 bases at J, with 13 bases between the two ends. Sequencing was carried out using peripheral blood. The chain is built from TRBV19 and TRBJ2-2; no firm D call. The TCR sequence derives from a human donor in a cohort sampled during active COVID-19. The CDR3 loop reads CASRVHNPTGELFF. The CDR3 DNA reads TGTGCCAGTAGGGTACACAACCCGACCGGGGAGCTGTTTTTT.